The 2 T cell receptor beta chains in this list originate from one sample, sequenced in a study of T-cell memory formation after mild COVID-19. TCRdb passed the 5' RACE reads through MiXCR, listing each CDR3 protein once. Among hundreds of thousands of distinct CDR3 sequences listed, 20% were seen once. Sequenced: PBMCs or a T cell subset sorted from them (not recorded which). These receptor sequences come from an adult woman who had mild COVID-19 (a few samples of this study predate the infection). Cell type and time point are not known.

This clonotype was detected a few times. The chain is built from TRBV12-3 or TRBV12-4 and TRBJ2-1; tentative D call: TRBD2 (6 bases). V gave up 2 bases and J gave up 8 bases, with 16 bases separating them. The CDR3 is made up of 15 amino acids. The CDR3 DNA follows: TGTGCCAGCAGTTTAAAGACGGGAGTAGGAGATGAGCAGTTCTTC. It codes for CASSLKTGVGDEQFF.

This clonotype was seen only a few times. The J gene is TRBJ1-3, the V gene TRBV20-1; no clear D gene. The CDR3 totals 12 residues. Germline values: CDR1 DFQATT, CDR2 SNEGSKA (reference sequence). Between the trimmed V and J ends, which lost 3 bases and 2 bases, there was a span of 5 bases. DNA of the CDR3: TGCAGTGCTAGTATCCCTGGAAACACCATATATTTT. It specifies CSASIPGNTIYF.